Shown below are 25 T cell receptor beta chains from a single sample sequenced in a study of T cell responses to AZD1222 COVID-19 vaccine. The method was immunoSEQ multiplex PCR; TCRdb's version includes in-frame clones alone and lacks a portion of them. The sample lists around 130,000 clones, 80% to 90% seen once, with around 3.1% in the top ten. The starting material was peripheral blood, obtained on day 0 of AZD1222 vaccination. The origin of the receptors is an adult in good health.

The chain joins TRBV28 to TRBJ1-5; maybe TRBD1 (5 bases). The CDR3 has 13 residues. Germline V CDR1 and CDR2: MDHEN, SYDVKM. Trimming removed 6 bases at V and 5 bases at J, with 11 bases between. This chain's CDR3 is CASRPGGDQPQHF. The CDR3 region has the DNA TGTGCCAGCAGGCCTGGGGGGGATCAGCCCCAGCATTTT. The entire variable domain, with the rest obtained from reference TRBV28 and TRBJ1-5, is as follows: DVKVTQSSRYLVKRTGEKVFLECVQDMDHENMFWYRQDPGLGLRLIYFSYDVKMKEKGDIPEGYSVSREKKERFSLILESASTNQTSMYLCASRPGGDQPQHFGDGTRLSIL.

The CDR3: CASSLGLAAYEQYF. The CDR3 region has the DNA TGTGCCAGCTCACTCGGACTAGCGGCGTACGAGCAGTACTTC. This chain links TRBV18 with TRBJ2-7; 10 bases map to TRBD2. Germline V gene sequence: CDR1 KGHSH, CDR2 LQKENI. This CDR3 spans 14 amino acids. J gave up 4 bases and V 4 bases, and 4 bases lay outside the gene matches.

The rearrangement uses TRBV6-5 and TRBJ2-3; possibly TRBD1 or TRBD2 for D (5 bases each). From germline, CDR1 is MNHEY and CDR2 SVGAGI. This CDR3 is 14 amino acids long. Deletions cut 7 bases from V and 4 bases from J, with 15 bases between. This chain's CDR3 is CASNWGRGADTQYF. The CDR3 DNA reads as TGTGCCAGCAACTGGGGACGAGGGGCAGATACGCAGTATTTT.

This clone was detected a few times. The chain recombines TRBV19 with TRBJ1-2; the D gene is possibly TRBD1 (5 bases). V shed 5 bases and J shed 0 bases, with 19 bases lying between them. Germline lookup yields CDR1 LNHDA and CDR2 SQIVND (reference sequence). The CDR3 runs to 17 residues. CDR3 nucleotides: TGTGCCAGTAGTCCGGACACCCTGGTTTTCTCTAACTATGGCTACACCTTC. Its protein product is CASSPDTLVFSNYGYTF.

The rearrangement uses TRBV3-1 (or the pseudogene TRBV3-2) and TRBJ1-1, with 9 nucleotides matching TRBD1. The CDR3 has 16 residues. Looked up from germline, CDR1 is LGHDT and CDR2 is YNNKEL (reference sequence). The V and J ends lost 2 bases and 6 bases, in that order; junction bases with no gene match: 10. Here the CDR3 DNA reads TGTGCCAGCAGCCAAACCCCCGGACAGGGGTGGGCTGAAGCTTTCTTT. This encodes CASSQTPGQGWAEAFF.

The rearrangement links TRBV5-1 to TRBJ1-1; maybe TRBD1 (5 bases). V gave up 5 bases and J gave up 4 bases, with 18 bases separating them. The CDR3 runs 15 residues. CDR1 SGHRS and CDR2 YFSETQ come from the germline V gene. The CDR3 DNA reads TGCGCCAGCAGTCGTCATACGGGTGGGGGCACTGAAGCTTTCTTT. Amino acid sequence: CASSRHTGGGTEAFF.

The chain employs TRBV11-1 and TRBJ2-2, with D possibly being TRBD2 (6 bases). Trimming removed 4 bases at V and 5 bases at J, with 14 bases between. The CDR3 is made up of 15 amino acids. CDR1 is SGHAT and CDR2 is FQDESV in the germline V gene (reference sequence). This chain's CDR3 is CASSWMGLGTGELFF. DNA of the CDR3: TGTGCCAGCAGCTGGATGGGACTGGGGACCGGGGAGCTGTTTTTT.

The chain has TRBV6-1 and TRBJ1-5; 11 positions match TRBD1. This CDR3 region has 16 residues. The ends lost 2 bases at V and 6 bases at J; junction bases unmatched: 6. The germline CDR1 and CDR2 sequences are MNHNS and SASEGT. For the CDR3, the DNA is TGTGCCAGCAGTGAATGGGACAGGGGGTTGAGTCAGCCCCAGCATTTT. It codes for CASSEWDRGLSQPQHF.

The V gene is TRBV7-2, the J gene TRBJ1-4; the match to TRBD1 covers 9 bases. CDR1 and CDR2 from the germline V gene are SGHTA and FQGNSA. Unmatched junction bases numbered 10, after V lost 4 bases and J lost 13 bases. CDR3 length: 14 amino acids. Here the CDR3 reads CASSYTTGGDRLFF. The CDR3, as DNA: TGTGCCAGCAGCTATACTACAGGGGGCGATAGACTGTTTTTT. The entire variable domain, with the rest obtained from reference TRBV7-2 and TRBJ1-4, is as follows: GAGVSQSPSNKVTEKGKDVELRCDPISGHTALYWYRQSLGQGLEFLIYFQGNSAPDKSGLPSDRFSAERTGGSVSTLTIQRTQQEDSAVYLCASSYTTGGDRLFFGSGTQLSVL.

This clone was observed a single time. A read error may account for a junction end that differs from germline. This sequence joins TRBV4-1 and TRBJ1-1; D remains unclear. Germline V gene lookup returns CDR1 MGHRA and CDR2 YSYEKL. The CDR3 sequence is 14 residues long. CDR3 DNA: TGCGCCAGCAGCCAAGTAGGGTTTAAGTCTGAAGTTTTCTTT. Translation: CASSQVGFKSEVFF.

This chain connects TRBV6-5 to TRBJ2-7; 10 nucleotides align to TRBD2. The CDR3 runs to 13 residues. Trimming at V came to 10 bases and at J to 5 bases, leaving 8 bases not matched to a gene. Germline-derived CDR1 and CDR2 are MNHEY and SVGAGI. The CDR3, as DNA: TGTGCCACCTCAGCGGGAGGGGTTGACGAGCAGTACTTC. Protein: CATSAGGVDEQYF.

The rearrangement uses TRBV19 and TRBJ1-5; 10 bases are shared with TRBD1. This CDR3 spans 14 amino acids. Germline CDR1 is LNHDA and CDR2 is SQIVND (reference sequence). J lost 11 bases, V lost 5 bases, and 9 bases had no gene match. The CDR3 DNA reads as TGTGCCAGTAGTGCGGACAGGGGGGGCCTGGCCCAGCATTTT. It codes for CASSADRGGLAQHF.

V is TRBV7-8 and J is TRBJ2-7, with D uncertain. V was shortened by 7 bases and J by 0 bases, with 13 bases between the two germline ends. CDR3 length equals 14 residues. Germline values: CDR1 SGHVS, CDR2 FQNEAQ. CDR3 sequence: CASTTGRFSYEQYF. The DNA for the CDR3 is TGTGCCAGCACCACCGGACGATTCTCCTACGAGCAGTACTTC.

The chain combines TRBV10-1 with TRBJ2-7, with D unresolved. Looked up from germline, CDR1 is WNHNN and CDR2 is SYGVQD (reference sequence). This CDR3 is built from 16 residues. Trimming shortened V by 3 bases and J by 6 bases, and 21 bases separated the two germline ends. This CDR3 reads CASSDKARRAHREQYF. In DNA, the CDR3 is TGCGCCAGCAGTGATAAAGCTCGCAGAGCCCACCGCGAGCAGTACTTC.

Only a few counts were recorded for this clone. The chain joins TRBV2 to TRBJ2-7; 7 positions match TRBD1. The V segment lost 5 bases and the J segment 4 bases; nucleotides outside the gene matches: 5. CDR1 and CDR2 from the germline V gene are SNHLY and FYNNEI. There are 13 residues in the CDR3. The CDR3 reads CASSRQGDYEQYF. As DNA, the CDR3 is TGTGCCAGCAGTCGGCAGGGGGATTACGAGCAGTACTTC.

A single count supports this clone. The chain recombines TRBV21-1 with TRBJ2-7; TRBD1, the table's D call, lacks a check against the DNA. TRBV21-1 is tagged as a pseudogene. The CDR3 loop spans 13 amino acids. The DNA for the CDR3 is TGTGCCAGCAGGACAGGGGGCACCTACGAGCAGTACTTC. It encodes CASRTGGTYEQYF.

The chain employs TRBV5-6 and TRBJ1-2; D is perhaps TRBD1 (5 bases). This CDR3 has 14 amino acids. Germline V gene lookup returns CDR1 SGHDT and CDR2 YYEEEE. Trimming left V 4 bases short and J 0 bases short, with 10 bases between. The CDR3 DNA sequence: TGTGCCAGCAGCCGGGACGGGACTAACTATGGCTACACCTTC. Amino acid sequence: CASSRDGTNYGYTF. The entire variable domain, with the rest obtained from reference TRBV5-6 and TRBJ1-2, is as follows: DAGVTQSPTHLIKTRGQQVTLRCSPKSGHDTVSWYQQALGQGPQFIFQYYEEEERQRGNFPDRFSGHQFPNYSSELNVNALLLGDSALYLCASSRDGTNYGYTFGSGTRLTVV.

CDR3 DNA: TGTGCCAGCAGGGACCCGCGGGGTTCCAACTATGGCTACACCTTC. This translates into CASRDPRGSNYGYTF. The chain employs TRBV2 and TRBJ1-2; D gene unclear. The CDR3 has 15 residues. Trimming removed 6 bases from V and 2 bases from J, with 16 bases in between. Germline V lookup: CDR1 SNHLY, CDR2 FYNNEI.

The V call is TRBV7-9, the J call TRBJ1-2; D is possibly TRBD1 (6 bases). Germline CDR1 is SEHNR and CDR2 is FQNEAQ (reference sequence). This CDR3 is 12 amino acids long. V was pared by 5 bases and J by 11 bases, with 15 bases between. This CDR3 is CASSPPERGYTF. For the CDR3, the DNA is TGTGCCAGCAGCCCGCCGGAAAGGGGGTACACCTTC.

This chain uses TRBV7-2 with TRBJ2-2; D unresolved. Deletions cut 5 bases from V and 7 bases from J, with 8 bases between. The CDR3 consists of 12 residues. Germline CDR1 reads SGHTA; CDR2 reads FQGNSA. CDR3 in DNA: TGTGCCAGCAGCCCAAGGGTCGGGGAGCTGTTTTTT. Translation: CASSPRVGELFF.

V gene TRBV11-1 combines with J gene TRBJ2-7; D might be TRBD1 or TRBD2, each matching 5 bases. The V and J ends lost 6 bases and 0 bases respectively, with 12 bases between them. This CDR3 has 14 residues. CDR1 SGHAT and CDR2 FQDESV come from the germline V gene (reference sequence). CDR3 in amino acids: CASRLTGLSYEQYF. In DNA, the CDR3 is TGTGCCAGCAGGTTAACAGGACTCTCCTACGAGCAGTACTTC.

The genes are TRBV27 and TRBJ1-4; D is perhaps TRBD1 (6 bases). This CDR3 is 14 amino acids long. V was cut by 2 bases and J by 8 bases, with 12 bases left in between. Germline CDR1 and CDR2: MNHEY and SMNVEV (reference sequence). Here the CDR3 DNA reads TGTGCCAGCAGTTTACAGGGGTTGGGAGAAAAACTGTTTTTT. Its translation is CASSLQGLGEKLFF.

V is TRBV5-4 and J is TRBJ2-3; TRBD2 matches at 7 bases. The CDR3 has 16 residues. Germline V lookup: CDR1 SGHNT, CDR2 YYREEE (reference sequence). V was pared by 5 bases and J by 2 bases, with 11 bases of the junction left unmatched. CDR3 bases: TGTGCCAGCAGACCCCGGGCTAGCGGAGCCACAGATACGCAGTATTTT. As protein: CASRPRASGATDTQYF. Full variable domain (outside the CDR3, taken from reference TRBV5-4 and TRBJ2-3): ETGVTQSPTHLIKTRGQQVTLRCSSQSGHNTVSWYQQALGQGPQFIFQYYREEENGRGNFPPRFSGLQFPNYSSELNVNALELDDSALYLCASRPRASGATDTQYFGPGTRLTVL.

This sequence joins TRBV4-2 and TRBJ1-1, with D possibly TRBD1 on 6 matching bases. This CDR3 is 14 amino acids long. Germline V gene sequence: CDR1 LGHNA, CDR2 YNFKEQ. Trimming removed 2 bases from V and 5 bases from J, with 12 bases in between. The CDR3 here is CASSQQGIGTEAFF. The DNA of the CDR3 is TGTGCCAGCAGCCAACAGGGGATTGGAACTGAAGCTTTCTTT.

This chain links TRBV19 with TRBJ2-2; 8 bases map to TRBD2. With V trimmed by 7 bases and J by 1 base, 17 bases remained unmatched. Germline CDR1 LNHDA, CDR2 SQIVND (reference sequence). The CDR3 is 19 residues long. CDR3 loop: CASTEYLGRAGVNTGELFF. In nucleotides, the CDR3 is TGTGCCAGTACCGAATACTTGGGGCGAGCGGGGGTGAACACCGGGGAGCTGTTTTTT.